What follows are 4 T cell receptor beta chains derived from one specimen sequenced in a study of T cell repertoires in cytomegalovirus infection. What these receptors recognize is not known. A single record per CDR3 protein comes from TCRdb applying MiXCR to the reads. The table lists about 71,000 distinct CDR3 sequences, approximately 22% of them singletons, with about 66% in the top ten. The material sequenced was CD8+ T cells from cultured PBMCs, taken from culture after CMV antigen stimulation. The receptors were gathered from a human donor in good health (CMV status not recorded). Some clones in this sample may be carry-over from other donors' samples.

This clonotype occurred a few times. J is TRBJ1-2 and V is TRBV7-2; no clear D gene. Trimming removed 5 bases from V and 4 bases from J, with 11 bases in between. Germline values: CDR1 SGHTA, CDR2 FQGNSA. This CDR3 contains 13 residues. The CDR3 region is CASSIDTAYGYTF. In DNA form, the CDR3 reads TGTGCCAGCAGCATCGACACGGCCTATGGCTACACCTTC.

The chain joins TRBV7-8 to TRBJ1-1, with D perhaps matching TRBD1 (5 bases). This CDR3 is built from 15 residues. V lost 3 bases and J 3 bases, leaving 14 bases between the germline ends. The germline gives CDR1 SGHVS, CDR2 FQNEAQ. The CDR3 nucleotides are TGTGCCAGCAGCTTCTGGCGTCAAGGGGACACTGAAGCTTTCTTT. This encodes CASSFWRQGDTEAFF.

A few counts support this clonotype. CDR3 loop: CASSLVDRGTYEQYF. CDR3 bases: TGCGCCAGCAGCCTGGTGGACAGGGGGACCTACGAGCAGTACTTC. V usage is TRBV4-3 and J usage is TRBJ2-7, with TRBD1 matching over 10 bases. CDR1 is LGHNA and CDR2 is YSLEER in the germline V gene. The CDR3 sequence is 15 residues long. J lost 2 bases, V lost 4 bases, and 5 bases had no gene match.

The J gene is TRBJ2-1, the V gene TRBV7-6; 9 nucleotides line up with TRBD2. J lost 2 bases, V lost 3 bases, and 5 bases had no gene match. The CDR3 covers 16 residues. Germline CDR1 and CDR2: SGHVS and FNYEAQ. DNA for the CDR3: TGTGCCAGCAGCTTTGACGGCGGGGGGGCCTACAATGAGCAGTTCTTC. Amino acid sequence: CASSFDGGGAYNEQFF.